This T cell receptor beta chain was retrieved from a study of vaccination and CD4 T cells after COVID-19. Study-level information: Researchers treated cells with overlapping spike peptides taken from SARS-CoV-2, HCoV-NL63, HCoV-OC43 and HCoV-229E. Regarding the study as a whole: Among those convalescent, a median about 90% of reactive clones emerged solely post-vaccination.

The germline gives CDR1 WNHNN, CDR2 SYGVQD (reference sequence). V shed 0 bases and J shed 9 bases, with 12 bases lying between them. This CDR3 contains 13 residues. Of note for this clonotype: Its antigen is as yet unknown.

With the Oncomine TCR Beta short-read assay, DNA from cultured CD4+ T cells was sequenced. One entry per CDR3 protein, called by TCRdb with MiXCR from the PCR reads. The table has 7,000 to 10,000 distinct CDR3 sequences, roughly 40% seen once. Indicated treatment: approximately nine-day PBMC culture with coronavirus spike peptide pools or control peptides (ViraFEST assay). Ahead of the COVID-19 pandemic (2011-2018), the CD4+ T cells of the unexposed donor were collected. V usage is TRBV10-1 and J usage is TRBJ2-7; D perhaps matches TRBD2 (6 bases). The source of this sequence is a human donor in good health. The material sequenced was CD4+ T cells from blood, cultured in vitro. The CDR3 bases are TGCGCCAGCAGTGAGTCGACAGCGGGTGCGCAGTACTTC. Its translation: CASSESTAGAQYF.